One sample yielded the 15 T cell receptor beta chains listed below, sequenced in a study of cytomegalovirus exposure and HLA in healthy donors. Clones were read by immunoSEQ multiplex PCR, and TCRdb kept only the in-frame ones, dropping some. The sample records around 250,000 clones, around 89% being singletons. The sequencing input was PBMCs. These receptors came from a woman aged 18 to 35 in good health and CMV-seronegative.

V usage is TRBV10-3 and J usage is TRBJ1-4, with a tentative D call TRBD1 (5 bases). Looked up from germline, CDR1 is ENHRY and CDR2 is SYGVKD. The CDR3 loop spans 13 amino acids. V was clipped by 3 bases and J by 7 bases, with 9 bases between them. The CDR3 protein is CAISEGAVEKLFF. The CDR3 nucleotides read TGTGCCATCAGTGAAGGGGCGGTTGAAAAACTGTTTTTT.

This chain connects TRBV27 to TRBJ1-1; TRBD1 might be the D (5 bases). V gave up 5 bases and J gave up 0 bases, with 16 bases separating them. CDR1 is MNHEY and CDR2 is SMNVEV in the germline V gene (reference sequence). The CDR3 extends over 16 amino acids. CDR3 nucleotides: TGTGCCAGCAGTCCTCGGAAGGGGAGGATGAACACTGAAGCTTTCTTT. As protein: CASSPRKGRMNTEAFF.

This chain links TRBV4-1 with TRBJ2-6; 8 bases line up with TRBD1. The CDR3 loop spans 16 amino acids. With 0 bases clipped from V and 2 bases from J, the junction kept 0 bases outside the gene matches. The germline V gene encodes CDR1 MGHRA and CDR2 YSYEKL. CDR3 sequence: CASSQDRGPGANVLTF. DNA of the CDR3: TGCGCCAGCAGCCAAGACAGGGGGCCTGGGGCCAACGTCCTGACTTTC.

The DNA for the CDR3 is TGCGCCAGCAGCCAAGGCTACAGGCAAGCCTACGAGCAGTACGTC. Its translation is CASSQGYRQAYEQYV. This sequence joins TRBV4-1 and TRBJ2-7; D possibly corresponds to TRBD1 (5 bases). The CDR3 spans 15 residues. CDR1 MGHRA and CDR2 YSYEKL come from the germline V gene. The V gene lost 1 base and the J gene lost 2 bases, with 12 bases spanning the gap.

The chain links TRBV7-8 to TRBJ2-3; 8 nucleotides agree with TRBD2. Per the germline V gene, CDR1 is SGHVS and CDR2 is FQNEAQ. V gave up 6 bases and J gave up 4 bases; unmatched junction bases: 9. This CDR3 is 15 amino acids long. The CDR3, as DNA: TGTGCCAGCAGACCCCCGGGGGGGCGGTCAGATACGCAGTATTTT. This encodes CASRPPGGRSDTQYF. The entire variable domain, with the rest obtained from reference TRBV7-8 and TRBJ2-3, is as follows: GAGVSQSPRYKVAKRGQDVALRCDPISGHVSLFWYQQALGQGPEFLTYFQNEAQLDKSGLPSDRFFAERPEGSVSTLKIQRTQQEDSAVYLCASRPPGGRSDTQYFGPGTRLTVL.

This rearrangement joins TRBV5-6 to TRBJ2-3, with TRBD2 as a possible D gene (6 bases). CDR1 and CDR2 from the germline V gene are SGHDT and YYEEEE. The V and J ends lost 3 bases and 2 bases respectively, with 7 bases between them. This CDR3 contains 13 residues. The CDR3 region has the DNA TGTGCCAGCAGCTGGACTACCACAGATACGCAGTATTTT. Its protein product is CASSWTTTDTQYF.

The rearrangement uses TRBV18 and TRBJ2-7; D may be TRBD2 (5 bases). V was trimmed by 2 bases and J by 4 bases, leaving 15 bases between them. CDR1 is KGHSH, CDR2 LQKENI, per germline. CDR3 size: 15 residues. The CDR3 DNA follows: TGTGCCAGCTCACCATCATCGGGTTCGGGGTACGAGCAGTACTTC. Protein: CASSPSSGSGYEQYF.

This clone was seen a single time. V gene TRBV28 combines with J gene TRBJ2-7, with a weak D call TRBD2 (5 bases). The CDR3 contains 13 residues. CDR1 and CDR2 from the germline V gene are MDHEN and SYDVKM. V lost 5 bases, J lost 7 bases, and 15 bases lay in between. CDR3 region: CASSPIPGWEQYV. CDR3 bases: TGTGCCAGCAGTCCCATCCCGGGGTGGGAGCAGTACGTC.

This rearrangement joins TRBV7-9 to TRBJ2-5; 10 bases are shared with TRBD2. This CDR3 spans 16 amino acids. The junction had 12 bases not matched to a gene; V was cut back by 6 bases and J by 5 bases. Germline lookup yields CDR1 SEHNR and CDR2 FQNEAQ (reference sequence). Here the CDR3 DNA reads TGTGCCAGCAGGAGTACCCAGCGGGGGGGCGAGGAGACCCAGTACTTC. Translating gives CASRSTQRGGEETQYF.

The rearrangement links TRBV19 to TRBJ2-3, with TRBD2 matching 11 bases. Trimming removed 5 bases from V and 0 bases from J; junction bases left unmatched: 10. This CDR3 is 18 amino acids long. CDR1 is LNHDA and CDR2 is SQIVND in the germline V gene (reference sequence). The DNA of the CDR3 is TGTGCCAGTAGTTCCCAGACTAGCGGGGTGACTAGCACAGATACGCAGTATTTT. This encodes CASSSQTSGVTSTDTQYF.

J is TRBJ2-2 and V is TRBV4-2, with 7 bases matching TRBD2. The CDR3 runs to 17 residues. CDR1 LGHNA and CDR2 YNFKEQ come from the germline V gene. With V trimmed by 0 bases and J by 2 bases, 6 bases remained unmatched. The CDR3 region is CASSQEWLAANTGELFF. In DNA, the CDR3 is TGTGCCAGCAGCCAAGAATGGCTAGCGGCAAACACCGGGGAGCTGTTTTTT.

The V gene is TRBV28, the J gene TRBJ1-6; D is ambiguous. Trimming stripped 6 bases from V and 7 bases from J, with 10 bases between. CDR1 is MDHEN and CDR2 is SYDVKM in the germline V gene. This CDR3 spans 13 amino acids. CDR3 protein: CASRREGNSPLHF. The DNA for the CDR3 is TGTGCCAGCAGACGGGAGGGAAATTCACCCCTCCACTTT. Using reference TRBV28 and TRBJ1-6 for the parts outside the CDR3, the full variable domain is DVKVTQSSRYLVKRTGEKVFLECVQDMDHENMFWYRQDPGLGLRLIYFSYDVKMKEKGDIPEGYSVSREKKERFSLILESASTNQTSMYLCASRREGNSPLHFGNGTRLTVT.

The chain recombines TRBV4-1 with TRBJ1-2, with TRBD1 identical over 12 bases. V lost 0 bases and J lost 4; bases outside the gene matches: 9. Germline V gene data show CDR1 as MGHRA and CDR2 as YSYEKL. The CDR3 loop spans 18 amino acids. CDR3 loop: CASSQDGGQGALGYGYTF. The CDR3 region has the DNA TGCGCCAGCAGCCAAGATGGGGGACAGGGGGCGCTTGGCTATGGCTACACCTTC.

V is TRBV6-5 and J is TRBJ2-1; TRBD2 agrees at 10 bases. Germline V gene lookup returns CDR1 MNHEY and CDR2 SVGAGI. Germline trimming cut 5 bases from V and 6 bases from J; bases unmatched to any gene: 1. There are 13 residues in the CDR3. In DNA form, the CDR3 reads TGTGCCAGCAGTAGCGGGGGGGTCAATGAGCAGTTCTTC. Its protein product is CASSSGGVNEQFF.

This clone turned up a few times. The J gene is TRBJ2-7, the V gene TRBV5-5; 8 bases line up with TRBD1. Germline values: CDR1 SGHKS, CDR2 YYEKEE (reference sequence). J lost 7 bases, V lost 4 bases, and 7 bases had no gene match. The CDR3 extends over 13 amino acids. The CDR3 is CASSIDRGGEQYV. The CDR3 DNA reads TGTGCCAGCAGCATCGACAGGGGAGGAGAGCAGTACGTC.